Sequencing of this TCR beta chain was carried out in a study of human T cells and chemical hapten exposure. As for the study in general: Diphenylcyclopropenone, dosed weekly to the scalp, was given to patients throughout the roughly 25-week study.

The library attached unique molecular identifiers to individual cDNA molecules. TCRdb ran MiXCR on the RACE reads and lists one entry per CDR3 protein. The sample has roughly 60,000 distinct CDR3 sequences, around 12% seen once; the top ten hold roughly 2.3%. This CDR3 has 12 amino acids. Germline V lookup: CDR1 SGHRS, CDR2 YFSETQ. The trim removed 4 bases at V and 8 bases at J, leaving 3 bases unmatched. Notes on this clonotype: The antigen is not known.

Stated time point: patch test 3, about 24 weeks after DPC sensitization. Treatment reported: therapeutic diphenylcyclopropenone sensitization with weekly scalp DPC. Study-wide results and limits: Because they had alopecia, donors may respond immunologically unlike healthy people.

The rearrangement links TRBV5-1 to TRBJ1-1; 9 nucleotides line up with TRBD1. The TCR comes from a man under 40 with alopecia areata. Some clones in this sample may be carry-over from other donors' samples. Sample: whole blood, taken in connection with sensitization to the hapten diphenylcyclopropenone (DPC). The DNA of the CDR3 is TGCGCCAGCAGCCACGGACAGGGGGAAGCTTTCTTT. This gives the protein CASSHGQGEAFF. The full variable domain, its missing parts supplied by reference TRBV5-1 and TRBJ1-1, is KAGVTQTPRYLIKTRGQQVTLSCSPISGHRSVSWYQQTPGQGLQFLFEYFSETQRNKGNFPGRFSGRQFSNSRSEMNVSTLELGDSALYLCASSHGQGEAFFGQGTRLTVV.